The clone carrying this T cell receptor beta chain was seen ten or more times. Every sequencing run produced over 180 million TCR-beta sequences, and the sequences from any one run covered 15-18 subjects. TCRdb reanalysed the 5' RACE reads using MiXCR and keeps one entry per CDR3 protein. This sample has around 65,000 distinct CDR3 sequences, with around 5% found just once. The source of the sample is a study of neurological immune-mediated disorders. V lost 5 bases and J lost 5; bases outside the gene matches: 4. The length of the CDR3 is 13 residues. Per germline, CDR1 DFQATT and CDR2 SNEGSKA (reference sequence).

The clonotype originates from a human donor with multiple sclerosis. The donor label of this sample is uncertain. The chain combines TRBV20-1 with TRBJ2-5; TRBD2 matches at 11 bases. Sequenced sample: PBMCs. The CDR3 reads CSASSGGTETQYF. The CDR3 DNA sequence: TGCAGTGCTTCTAGCGGGGGGACGGAGACCCAGTACTTC.